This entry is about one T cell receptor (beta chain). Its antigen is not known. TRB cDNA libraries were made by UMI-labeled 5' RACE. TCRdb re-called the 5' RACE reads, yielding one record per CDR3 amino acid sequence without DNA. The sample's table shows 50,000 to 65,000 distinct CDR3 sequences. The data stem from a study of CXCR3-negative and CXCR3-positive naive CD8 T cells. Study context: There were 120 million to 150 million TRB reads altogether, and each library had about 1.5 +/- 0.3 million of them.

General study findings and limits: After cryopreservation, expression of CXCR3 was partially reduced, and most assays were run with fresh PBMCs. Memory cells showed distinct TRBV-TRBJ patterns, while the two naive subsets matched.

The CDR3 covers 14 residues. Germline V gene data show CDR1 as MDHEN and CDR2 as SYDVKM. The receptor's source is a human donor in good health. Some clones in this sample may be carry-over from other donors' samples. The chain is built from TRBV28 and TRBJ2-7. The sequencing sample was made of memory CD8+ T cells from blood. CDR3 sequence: CASSFSGSSYEQYF. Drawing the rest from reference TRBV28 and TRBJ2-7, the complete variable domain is DVKVTQSSRYLVKRTGEKVFLECVQDMDHENMFWYRQDPGLGLRLIYFSYDVKMKEKGDIPEGYSVSREKKERFSLILESASTNQTSMYLCASSFSGSSYEQYFGPGTRLTVT.